This T cell receptor (beta chain) was captured by sequencing in a study of high-grade serous ovarian cancer treatment subgroups. Findings of the study overall: Tumors within one patient showed repertoire similarity of roughly 0.11 to 0.79.

Tumor samples were taken before definitive surgery or chemotherapy. The table came from immunoSEQ multiplex PCR; TCRdb's copy has only in-frame clones and leaves some out. The sample consists of around 7,700 clones, 65% to 75% of them appearing once. As concerns this clone: The antigen is undetermined.

The sequenced sample consisted of tumor tissue. The clonotype originates from a human donor with high-grade serous ovarian cancer.

The CDR3 DNA sequence: TGTGCCAGCAGCTTAGATAGACTGAGGAACTATGGCTACACCTTC. It encodes CASSLDRLRNYGYTF. The chain employs TRBV7-9 and TRBJ1-2, with D unclear. The CDR3 extends over 15 amino acids. The V gene's germline CDR1 is SEHNR and CDR2 FQNEAQ (reference sequence). Deletions cut 1 base from V and 2 bases from J, with 11 bases between.